This T cell receptor (beta chain) came from a study of blood T cell repertoires in COVID-19. As for the study in general: Researchers got acute and convalescent COVID-19 samples from the United States, Italy and Spain. PBMCs, B-cell-depleted T cells, or T cells were the source of the cDNA or gDNA that made up the material.

Source study methods: From reference gene primer amplification, estimates of nucleated cell counts were derived. Method: immunoSEQ multiplex PCR; TCRdb's copy keeps in-frame clones and lacks some. That table supplies the V and J calls and clone size; D and trimming were determined from the DNA. The sample yields 200,000 to 250,000 clones, almost 90% seen once. V lost 2 bases and J 5 bases, leaving 17 bases between the germline ends. Germline V gene sequence: CDR1 SGHNT, CDR2 YYREEE (reference sequence). The CDR3 sequence is 15 residues long. The TCR was taken from a woman in her sixties or seventies with acute or convalescent COVID-19. This chain joins TRBV5-4 and TRBJ2-7; maybe TRBD2 (6 bases). The sequenced sample consisted of peripheral blood. The CDR3 loop is CASSLGGVATDEQYF. CDR3 nucleotide sequence: TGTGCCAGCAGCTTAGGAGGGGTTGCTACGGACGAGCAGTACTTC.